This TCR beta chain was found in a study of control samples from healthy donors and cancer patients. Assay used: immunoSEQ multiplex PCR; TCRdb lists only in-frame clones, some missing. The data show about 230,000 clones, 82% seen once. The CDR3 is made up of 11 amino acids. Germline CDR1 reads LNHDA; CDR2 reads SQIVND (reference sequence). V was pared by 5 bases and J by 5 bases, with 6 bases between. The sequence derives from a woman aged 55 to 70 with lung cancer. The sequencing sample was made of PBMCs. This chain connects TRBV19 to TRBJ1-1; D is ambiguous. In nucleotides, the CDR3 is TGTGCCAGTAGTGACGGAACTGAAGCTTTCTTT. Translation: CASSDGTEAFF.